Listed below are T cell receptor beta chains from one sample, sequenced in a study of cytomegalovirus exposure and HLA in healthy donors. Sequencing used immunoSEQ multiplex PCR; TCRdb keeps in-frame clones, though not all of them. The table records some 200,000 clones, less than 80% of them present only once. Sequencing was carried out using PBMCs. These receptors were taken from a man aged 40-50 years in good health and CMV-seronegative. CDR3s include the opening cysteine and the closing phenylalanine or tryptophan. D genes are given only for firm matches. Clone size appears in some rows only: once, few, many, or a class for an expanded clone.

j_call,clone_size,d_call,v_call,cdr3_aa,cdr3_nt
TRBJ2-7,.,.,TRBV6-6,CASSYGQGDEYEQYF,TGTGCCAGCAGTTATGGGCAGGGCGACGAATACGAGCAGTACTTC
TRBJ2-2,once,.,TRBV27,CASSFVYPPGELFF,TGTGCCAGCAGTTTTGTGTATCCCCCCGGGGAGCTGTTTTTT
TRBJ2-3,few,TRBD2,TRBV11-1,CASSAWTSGRADTQYF,TGTGCCAGCAGCGCATGGACTAGCGGGAGGGCAGATACGCAGTATTTT
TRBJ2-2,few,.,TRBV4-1,CASSQEGARLDF,TGCGCCAGCAGCCAAGAGGGGGCCAGGTTGGATTTT
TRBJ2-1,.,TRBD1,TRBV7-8,CASSLGGQGFNEQFF,TGTGCCAGCAGCTTAGGGGGACAGGGCTTCAATGAGCAGTTCTTC
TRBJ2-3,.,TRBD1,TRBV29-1,CSVTGGVDTQYF,TGCAGCGTCACAGGGGGAGTAGATACGCAGTATTTT
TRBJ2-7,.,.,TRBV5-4,CASGRPGSSSYGQYF,TGTGCCAGCGGCCGGCCCGGGTCTTCCTCCTACGGGCAGTACTTC
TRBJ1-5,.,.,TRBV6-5,CASSYGLEAQHF,TGTGCCAGCAGTTACGGATTGGAGGCCCAGCATTTT
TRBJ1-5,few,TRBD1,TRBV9,CASSVGQGGNQPQHF,TGTGCCAGCAGCGTCGGACAGGGGGGTAATCAGCCCCAGCATTTT
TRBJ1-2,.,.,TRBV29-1,CSAGLGYGYTF,TGCAGCGCGGGACTAGGGTACGGCTACACCTTC
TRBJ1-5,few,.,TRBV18,CASSPGGDQPQHF,TGTGCCAGCTCACCAGGGGGCGATCAGCCCCAGCATTTT
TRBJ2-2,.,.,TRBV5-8,CASSMGWISINTGELFF,TGTGCCAGCAGCATGGGATGGATTAGCATAAACACCGGGGAGCTGTTTTTT
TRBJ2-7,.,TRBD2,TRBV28,CASTGLAAYEQYF,TGTGCCAGCACGGGACTAGCGGCCTACGAGCAGTACTTC
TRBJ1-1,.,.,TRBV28,CASSLGGNWITEAFF,TGTGCCAGCAGTTTAGGGGGGAATTGGATCACTGAAGCTTTCTTT
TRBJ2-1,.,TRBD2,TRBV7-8,CASSITGTRVPNNEQFF,TGTGCCAGCAGCATAACCGGGACTAGGGTTCCAAACAATGAGCAGTTCTTC
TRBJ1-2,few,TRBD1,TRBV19,CASSIRQGASANYGYTF,TGTGCCAGTAGTATCAGACAGGGGGCCTCAGCTAACTATGGCTACACCTTC
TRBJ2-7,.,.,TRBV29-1,CSVERGNEQYF,TGCAGCGTTGAGAGAGGGAACGAGCAGTACTTC
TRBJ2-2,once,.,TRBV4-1,CASSHFRWTGELFF,TGCGCCAGCAGCCACTTTAGATGGACCGGGGAGCTGTTTTTT
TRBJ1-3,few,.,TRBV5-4,CASSFSSAERLYGNTIYF,TGTGCCAGCAGCTTCTCCTCGGCTGAGCGGCTGTATGGAAACACCATATATTTT
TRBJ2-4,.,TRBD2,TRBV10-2,CASSESPAGGKNIQYF,TGCGCCAGCAGTGAGTCCCCAGCGGGGGGGAAAAACATTCAGTACTTC
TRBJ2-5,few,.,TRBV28,CASSFTQGGTQETQYF,TGTGCCAGCAGTTTTACGCAGGGAGGAACCCAAGAGACCCAGTACTTC
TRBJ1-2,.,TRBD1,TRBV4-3,CASSQDLTGGAGGYGYTF,TGCGCCAGCAGCCAAGATCTGACAGGGGGGGCAGGAGGCTATGGCTACACCTTC
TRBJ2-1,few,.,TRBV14,CASSPWTSPQNEQFF,TGTGCCAGCAGCCCATGGACTTCGCCACAGAATGAGCAGTTCTTC
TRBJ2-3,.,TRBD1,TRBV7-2,CASSAQGQVSDTQYF,TGTGCCAGCAGCGCTCAGGGACAGGTCTCAGATACGCAGTATTTT